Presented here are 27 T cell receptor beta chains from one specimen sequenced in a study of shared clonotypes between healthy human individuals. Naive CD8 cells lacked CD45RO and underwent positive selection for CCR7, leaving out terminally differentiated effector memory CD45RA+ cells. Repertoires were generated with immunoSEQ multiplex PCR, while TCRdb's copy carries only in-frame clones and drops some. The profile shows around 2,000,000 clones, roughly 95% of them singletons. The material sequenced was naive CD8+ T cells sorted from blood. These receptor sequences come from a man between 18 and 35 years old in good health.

The CDR3 loop reads CASSLKGHRGHEQYF. The CDR3 region has the DNA TGTGCCAGCAGCTTAAAGGGACACCGAGGACACGAGCAGTACTTC. The rearrangement joins TRBV13 to TRBJ2-7, with D tentatively TRBD1 (6 bases). Trimming pared 2 bases from V and 5 bases from J, leaving 16 bases between. The CDR3 runs to 15 residues. Germline CDR1 is PRHDT and CDR2 is FYEKMQ (reference sequence).

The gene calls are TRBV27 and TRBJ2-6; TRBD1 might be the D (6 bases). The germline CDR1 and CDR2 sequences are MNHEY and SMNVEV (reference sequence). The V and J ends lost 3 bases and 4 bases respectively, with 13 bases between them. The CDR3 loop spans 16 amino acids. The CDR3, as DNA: TGTGCCAGCAGTTTCCTCCAGGGGCTAGGGGCCAACGTCCTGACTTTC. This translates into CASSFLQGLGANVLTF. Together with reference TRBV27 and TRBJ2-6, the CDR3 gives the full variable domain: EAQVTQNPRYLITVTGKKLTVTCSQNMNHEYMSWYRQDPGLGLRQIYYSMNVEVTDKGDVPEGYKVSRKEKRNFPLILESPSPNQTSLYFCASSFLQGLGANVLTFGAGSRLTVL.

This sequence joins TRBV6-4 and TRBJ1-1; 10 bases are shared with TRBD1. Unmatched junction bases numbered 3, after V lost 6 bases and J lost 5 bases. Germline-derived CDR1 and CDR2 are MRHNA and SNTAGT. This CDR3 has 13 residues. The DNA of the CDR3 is TGTGCCAGCAGGGGACAGGGGACGACTGAAGCTTTCTTT. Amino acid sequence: CASRGQGTTEAFF.

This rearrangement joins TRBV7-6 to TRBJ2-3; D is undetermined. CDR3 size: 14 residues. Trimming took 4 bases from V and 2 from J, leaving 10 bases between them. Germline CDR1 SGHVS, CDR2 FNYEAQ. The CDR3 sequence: CASSSGLNTDTQYF. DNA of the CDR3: TGTGCCAGCAGCTCCGGTCTAAACACAGATACGCAGTATTTT.

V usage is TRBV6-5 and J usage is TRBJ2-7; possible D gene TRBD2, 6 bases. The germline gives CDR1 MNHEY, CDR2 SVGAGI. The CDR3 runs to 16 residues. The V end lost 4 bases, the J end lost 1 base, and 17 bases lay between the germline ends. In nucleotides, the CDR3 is TGTGCCAGCAGTTCCATCTTTCACGGGGGTTCCTACGAGCAGTACTTC. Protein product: CASSSIFHGGSYEQYF.

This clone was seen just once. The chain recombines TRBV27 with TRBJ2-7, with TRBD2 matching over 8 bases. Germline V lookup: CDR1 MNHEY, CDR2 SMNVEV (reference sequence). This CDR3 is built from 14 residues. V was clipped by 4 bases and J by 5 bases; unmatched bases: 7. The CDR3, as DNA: TGTGCCAGCAGTTCCGTTAGCGGGATCCACGAGCAGTACTTC. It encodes CASSSVSGIHEQYF.

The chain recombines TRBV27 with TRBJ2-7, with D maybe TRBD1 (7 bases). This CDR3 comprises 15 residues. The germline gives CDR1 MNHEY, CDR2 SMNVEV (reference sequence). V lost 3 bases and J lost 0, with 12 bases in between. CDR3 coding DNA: TGTGCCAGCAGTTTCGCAGGGGGACTCTCCTACGAGCAGTACTTC. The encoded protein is CASSFAGGLSYEQYF.

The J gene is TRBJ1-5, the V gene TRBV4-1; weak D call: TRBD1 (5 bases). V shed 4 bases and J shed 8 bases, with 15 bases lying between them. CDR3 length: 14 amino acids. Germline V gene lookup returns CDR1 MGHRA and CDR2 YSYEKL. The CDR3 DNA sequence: TGCGCCAGCAGCCTAGACAGTTCATTAGAGCCCCAGCATTTT. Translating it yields CASSLDSSLEPQHF.

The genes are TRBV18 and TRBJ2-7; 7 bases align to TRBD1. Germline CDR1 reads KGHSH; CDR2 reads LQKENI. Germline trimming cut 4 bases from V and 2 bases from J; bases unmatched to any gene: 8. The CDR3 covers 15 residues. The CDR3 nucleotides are TGTGCCAGCTCACTTGGCCCCGGGACAGCCTACGAGCAGTACTTC. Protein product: CASSLGPGTAYEQYF.

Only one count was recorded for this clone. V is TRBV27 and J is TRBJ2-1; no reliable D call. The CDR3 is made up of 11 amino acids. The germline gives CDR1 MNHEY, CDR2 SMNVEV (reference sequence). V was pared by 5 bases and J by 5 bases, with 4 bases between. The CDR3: CASSLHNEQFF. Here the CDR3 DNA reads TGTGCCAGCAGTCTGCACAATGAGCAGTTCTTC.

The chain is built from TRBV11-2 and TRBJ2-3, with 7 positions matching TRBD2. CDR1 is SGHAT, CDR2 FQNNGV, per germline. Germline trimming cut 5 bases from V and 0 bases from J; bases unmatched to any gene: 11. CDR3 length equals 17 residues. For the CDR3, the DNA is TGTGCCAGCAGCGCCGGGCCCGGGACTACTAGCACAGATACGCAGTATTTT. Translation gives CASSAGPGTTSTDTQYF.

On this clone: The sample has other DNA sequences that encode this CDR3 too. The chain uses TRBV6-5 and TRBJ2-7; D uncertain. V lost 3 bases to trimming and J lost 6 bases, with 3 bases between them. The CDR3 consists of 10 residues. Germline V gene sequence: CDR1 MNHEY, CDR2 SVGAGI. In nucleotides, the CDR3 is TGTGCCAGCAGTTATGGCGAGCAGTACTTC. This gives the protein CASSYGEQYF.

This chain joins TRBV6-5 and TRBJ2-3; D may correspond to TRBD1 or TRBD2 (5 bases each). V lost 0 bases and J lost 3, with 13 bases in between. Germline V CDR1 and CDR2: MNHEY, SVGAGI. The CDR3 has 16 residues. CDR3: CASSYSVGERTDTQYF. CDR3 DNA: TGTGCCAGCAGTTACTCGGTAGGGGAGAGGACAGATACGCAGTATTTT.

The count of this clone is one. CDR3 nucleotide sequence: TGCGCCAGCAGCCTCAAAACGGACTCCTCCTACGAGCAGTACTTC. This sequence encodes CASSLKTDSSYEQYF. The chain uses TRBV4-1 and TRBJ2-7; TRBD2 is a possible D gene (5 bases). The ends were cut back, 4 bases at V and 0 bases at J, with 13 bases in the middle. This CDR3 has 15 residues. CDR1 and CDR2 from the germline V gene are MGHRA and YSYEKL.

The CDR3 DNA follows: TGTGCCAGCAGCTTAGTTACTGGATTTCCGGGACAAAAAAACACTGAAGCTTTCTTT. Translated, it gives CASSLVTGFPGQKNTEAFF. This chain uses TRBV11-2 with TRBJ1-1; possibly TRBD1 for D (6 bases). Looked up from germline, CDR1 is SGHAT and CDR2 is FQNNGV. The V and J ends lost 1 base and 2 bases respectively, with 23 bases between them. The CDR3 has 19 amino acids.

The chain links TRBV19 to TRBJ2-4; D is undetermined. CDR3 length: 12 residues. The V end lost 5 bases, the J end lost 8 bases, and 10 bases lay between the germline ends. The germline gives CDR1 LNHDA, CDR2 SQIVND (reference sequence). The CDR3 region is CASSVEEDIQYF. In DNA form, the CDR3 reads TGTGCCAGTAGTGTCGAGGAAGACATTCAGTACTTC.

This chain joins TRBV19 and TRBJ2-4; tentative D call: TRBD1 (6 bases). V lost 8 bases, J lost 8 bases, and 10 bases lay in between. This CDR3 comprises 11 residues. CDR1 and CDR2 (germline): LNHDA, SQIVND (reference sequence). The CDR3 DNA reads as TGTGCCAGTTCACAGGGTGACATTCAGTACTTC. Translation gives CASSQGDIQYF.

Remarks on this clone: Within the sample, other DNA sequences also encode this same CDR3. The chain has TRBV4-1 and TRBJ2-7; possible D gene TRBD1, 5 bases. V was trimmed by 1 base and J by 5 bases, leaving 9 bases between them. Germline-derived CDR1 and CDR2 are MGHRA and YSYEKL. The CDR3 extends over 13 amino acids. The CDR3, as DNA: TGCGCCAGCAGCCAAGTTTCCAGGGACGAGCAGTACTTC. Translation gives CASSQVSRDEQYF.

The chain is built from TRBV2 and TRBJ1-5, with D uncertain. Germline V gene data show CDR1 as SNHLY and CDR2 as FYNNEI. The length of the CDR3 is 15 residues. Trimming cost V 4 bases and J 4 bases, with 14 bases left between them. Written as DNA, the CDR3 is TGTGCCAGCAGTGGAAGTGGGGATCTAAATCAGCCCCAGCATTTT. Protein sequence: CASSGSGDLNQPQHF.

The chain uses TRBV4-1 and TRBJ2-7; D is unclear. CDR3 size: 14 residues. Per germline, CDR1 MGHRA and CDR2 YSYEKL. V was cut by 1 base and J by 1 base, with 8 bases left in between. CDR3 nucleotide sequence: TGCGCCAGCAGCCAAGGGTGGGGATCCTACGAGCAGTACTTC. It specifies CASSQGWGSYEQYF.

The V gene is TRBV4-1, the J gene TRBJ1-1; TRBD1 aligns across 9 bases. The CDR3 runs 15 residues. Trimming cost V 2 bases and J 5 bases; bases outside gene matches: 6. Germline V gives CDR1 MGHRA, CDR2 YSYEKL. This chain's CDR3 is CASSQLRDRVTEAFF. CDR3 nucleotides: TGCGCCAGCAGCCAACTTCGGGACAGGGTTACTGAAGCTTTCTTT.

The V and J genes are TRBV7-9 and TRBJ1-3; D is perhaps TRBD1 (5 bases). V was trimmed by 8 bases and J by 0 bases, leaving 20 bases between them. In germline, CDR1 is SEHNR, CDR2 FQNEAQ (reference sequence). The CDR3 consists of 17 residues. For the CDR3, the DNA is TGTGCCAGCCCAGACTTGTCCCCACAGGTCTCTGGAAACACCATATATTTT. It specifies CASPDLSPQVSGNTIYF.

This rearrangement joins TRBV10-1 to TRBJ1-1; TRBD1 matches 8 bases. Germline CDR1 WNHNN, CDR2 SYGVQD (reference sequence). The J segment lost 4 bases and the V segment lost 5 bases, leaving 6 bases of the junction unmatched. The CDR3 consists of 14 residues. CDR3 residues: CASSPRTGSTEAFF. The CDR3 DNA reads TGCGCCAGCAGTCCACGGACAGGGAGCACTGAAGCTTTCTTT.

The chain's CDR3 is CASSVDRGNEQYF. The CDR3 coding sequence is TGTGCCAGCAGTGTGGACAGGGGAAACGAGCAGTACTTC. This chain links TRBV27 with TRBJ2-7; 9 bases match TRBD1. Germline CDR1 and CDR2: MNHEY and SMNVEV (reference sequence). The CDR3 sequence is 13 residues long. Trimming removed 5 bases from V and 5 bases from J; junction bases left unmatched: 4.

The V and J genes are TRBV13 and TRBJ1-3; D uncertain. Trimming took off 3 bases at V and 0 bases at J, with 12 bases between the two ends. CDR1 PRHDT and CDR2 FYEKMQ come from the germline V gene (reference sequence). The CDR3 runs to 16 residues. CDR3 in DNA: TGTGCCAGCAGCTTCTTTCGCTTAATCTCTGGAAACACCATATATTTT. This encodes CASSFFRLISGNTIYF.

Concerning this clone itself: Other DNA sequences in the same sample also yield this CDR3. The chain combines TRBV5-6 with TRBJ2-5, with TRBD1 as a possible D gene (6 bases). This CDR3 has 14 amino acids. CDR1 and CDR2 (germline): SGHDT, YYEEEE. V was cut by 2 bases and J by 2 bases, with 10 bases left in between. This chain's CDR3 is CASSFGTLQETQYF. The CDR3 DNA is TGTGCCAGCAGCTTCGGGACACTTCAAGAGACCCAGTACTTC.

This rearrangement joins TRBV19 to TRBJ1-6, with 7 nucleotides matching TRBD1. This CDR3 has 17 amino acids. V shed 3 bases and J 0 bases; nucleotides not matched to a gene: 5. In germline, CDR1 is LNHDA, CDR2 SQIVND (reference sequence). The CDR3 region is CASSIGTESSYNSPLHF. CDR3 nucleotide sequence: TGTGCCAGTAGTATCGGGACAGAGAGCTCCTATAATTCACCCCTCCACTTT.